One sample yielded the 7 T cell receptor beta chains listed below, sequenced in a study of T cells in Graves' hyperthyroidism and ophthalmopathy. TCR beta CDR3 regions were amplified from RNA. The study used the HTBI primer set for a first-round RT-PCR of the TCR CDR3. Using its own MiXCR run on the multiplex PCR reads, TCRdb lists one record per CDR3 protein. The sample lists approximately 400,000 distinct CDR3 sequences, roughly 18% occurring once. Sequencing was carried out using blood. The receptor set was obtained from a man between 18 and 35 years old with Graves' ophthalmopathy.

This clonotype was seen only a few times. The chain joins TRBV7-9 to TRBJ2-3, with 8 bases aligning to TRBD1. The CDR3 runs 16 residues. Germline CDR1 and CDR2: SEHNR and FQNEAQ (reference sequence). V shed 5 bases and J 2 bases; nucleotides not matched to a gene: 9. The CDR3 sequence is CASSLGQGAVTDTQYF. The CDR3 DNA reads as TGTGCCAGCAGCCTAGGGCAGGGGGCGGTCACAGATACGCAGTATTTT.

This chain links TRBV13 with TRBJ2-1; 9 bases line up with TRBD2. The J segment lost 6 bases and the V segment lost 1 base, leaving 7 bases of the junction unmatched. The CDR3 consists of 16 residues. Germline-derived CDR1 and CDR2 are PRHDT and FYEKMQ (reference sequence). CDR3 nucleotide sequence: TGTGCCAGCAGCTTAGCGGCTAGCGGGGCTCCCAATGAGCAGTTCTTC. Amino acids: CASSLAASGAPNEQFF.

The rearrangement joins TRBV13 to TRBJ2-7; D is possibly TRBD2 (6 bases). The CDR3 is made up of 15 amino acids. Germline V gives CDR1 PRHDT, CDR2 FYEKMQ (reference sequence). V lost 5 bases and J lost 0, with 14 bases in between. The CDR3 is CASSGPGRPSYEQYF. CDR3 nucleotides: TGTGCCAGCAGCGGCCCGGGGAGGCCCTCCTACGAGCAGTACTTC.

This clonotype was counted a few times. CDR3 in amino acids: CASSGLAGGDTDTQYF. The CDR3, as DNA: TGTGCCAGCAGCGGACTAGCGGGGGGGGACACAGATACGCAGTATTTT. The chain carries TRBV9 and TRBJ2-3; 14 bases map to TRBD2. J lost 2 bases, V lost 3 bases, and 2 bases had no gene match. The CDR3 spans 16 residues. CDR1 SGDLS and CDR2 YYNGEE come from the germline V gene.

This clonotype showed up just a few times. The chain links TRBV9 to TRBJ2-5; 7 bases agree with TRBD2. This CDR3 spans 15 amino acids. The J segment lost 5 bases and the V segment lost 0 bases, leaving 7 bases of the junction unmatched. Germline loops: CDR1 SGDLS, CDR2 YYNGEE. The CDR3 coding sequence is TGTGCCAGCAGCGTAGATCCGGGGGAGGGTGAGACCCAGTACTTC. Its protein product is CASSVDPGEGETQYF. The entire variable domain, with the rest obtained from reference TRBV9 and TRBJ2-5, is as follows: DSGVTQTPKHLITATGQRVTLRCSPRSGDLSVYWYQQSLDQGLQFLIQYYNGEERAKGNILERFSAQQFPDLHSELNLSSLELGDSALYFCASSVDPGEGETQYFGPGTRLLVL.

This clonotype was picked up a small number of times. This chain joins TRBV4-2 and TRBJ1-4, with a possible D match to TRBD1 (5 bases). The germline gives CDR1 LGHNA, CDR2 YNFKEQ. This CDR3 spans 15 amino acids. Trimming pared 3 bases from V and 8 bases from J, leaving 16 bases between. In nucleotides, the CDR3 is TGTGCCAGCAGCCACGGAGGGGCAATAGACGAAAAACTGTTTTTT. As protein: CASSHGGAIDEKLFF.

The sample holds a few counts of this clonotype. The chain employs TRBV7-9 and TRBJ2-1; D might be TRBD1 (5 bases). V shed 4 bases and J shed 8 bases, with 15 bases lying between them. Germline loops: CDR1 SEHNR, CDR2 FQNEAQ (reference sequence). This CDR3 is 14 amino acids long. DNA of the CDR3: TGTGCCAGCAGCTCCGGCAGGGATTTTTATGAGCAGTTCTTC. Protein sequence: CASSSGRDFYEQFF.